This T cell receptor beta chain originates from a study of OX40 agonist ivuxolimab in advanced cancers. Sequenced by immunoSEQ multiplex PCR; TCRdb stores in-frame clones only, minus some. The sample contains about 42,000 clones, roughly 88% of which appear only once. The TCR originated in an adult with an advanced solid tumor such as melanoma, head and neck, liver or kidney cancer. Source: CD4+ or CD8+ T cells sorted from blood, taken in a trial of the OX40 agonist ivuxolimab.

This CDR3 reads CASSPPAHLSSYNEQFF. CDR3 nucleotides: TGTGCCAGCTCACCACCGGCACACCTAAGCTCCTACAATGAGCAGTTCTTC. The V and J genes are TRBV18 and TRBJ2-1; D is undetermined. The CDR3 loop spans 17 amino acids. CDR1 and CDR2 (germline): KGHSH, LQKENI. V lost 0 bases, J lost 0 bases, and 12 bases lay in between.